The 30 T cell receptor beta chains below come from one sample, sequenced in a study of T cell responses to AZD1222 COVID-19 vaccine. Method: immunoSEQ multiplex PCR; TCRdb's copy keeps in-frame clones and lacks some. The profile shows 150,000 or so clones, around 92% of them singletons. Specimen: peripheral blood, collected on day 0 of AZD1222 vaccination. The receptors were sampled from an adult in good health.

CDR3 DNA sequence: TGTGCCAGCAGTTCCTGGACTAGCGGGAGCAATGAGCAGTTCTTC. Its translation: CASSSWTSGSNEQFF. The rearrangement uses TRBV28 and TRBJ2-1, with TRBD2 matching 13 bases. The CDR3 extends over 15 amino acids. The ends lost 4 bases at V and 6 bases at J; junction bases unmatched: 3. Looked up from germline, CDR1 is MDHEN and CDR2 is SYDVKM.

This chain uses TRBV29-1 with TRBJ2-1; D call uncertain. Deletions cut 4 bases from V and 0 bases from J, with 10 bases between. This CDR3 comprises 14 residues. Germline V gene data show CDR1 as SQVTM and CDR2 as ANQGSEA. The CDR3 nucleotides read TGCAGCGTTGCCCAGAGCACCTCCTACAATGAGCAGTTCTTC. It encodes CSVAQSTSYNEQFF.

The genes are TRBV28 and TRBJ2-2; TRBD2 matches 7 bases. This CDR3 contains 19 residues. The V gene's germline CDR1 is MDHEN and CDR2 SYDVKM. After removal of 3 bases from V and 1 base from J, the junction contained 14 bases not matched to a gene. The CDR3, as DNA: TGTGCCAGCAGTTTTCCCCGGCTGGGAGGGACCAAGAACACCGGGGAGCTGTTTTTT. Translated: CASSFPRLGGTKNTGELFF.

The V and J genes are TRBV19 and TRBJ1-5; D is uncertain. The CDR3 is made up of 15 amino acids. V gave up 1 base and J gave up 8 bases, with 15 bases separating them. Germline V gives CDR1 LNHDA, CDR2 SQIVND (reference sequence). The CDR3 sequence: CASSIAGRDGEPQHF. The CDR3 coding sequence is TGTGCCAGTAGTATAGCGGGAAGGGATGGGGAGCCCCAGCATTTT.

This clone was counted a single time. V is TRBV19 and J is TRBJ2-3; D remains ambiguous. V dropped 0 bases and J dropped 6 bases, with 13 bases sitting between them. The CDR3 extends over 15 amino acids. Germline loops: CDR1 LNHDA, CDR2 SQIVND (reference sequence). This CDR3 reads CASSIDGRPFDTQYF. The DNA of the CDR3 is TGTGCCAGTAGTATAGATGGGCGGCCTTTTGATACGCAGTATTTT.

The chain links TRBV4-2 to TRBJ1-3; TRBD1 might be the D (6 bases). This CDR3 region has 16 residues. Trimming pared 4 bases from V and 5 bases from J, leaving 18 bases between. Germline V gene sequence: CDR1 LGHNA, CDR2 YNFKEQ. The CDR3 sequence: CASSPYPQGRRNTIYF. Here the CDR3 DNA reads TGTGCCAGCAGCCCCTACCCACAGGGAAGGAGAAACACCATATATTTT.

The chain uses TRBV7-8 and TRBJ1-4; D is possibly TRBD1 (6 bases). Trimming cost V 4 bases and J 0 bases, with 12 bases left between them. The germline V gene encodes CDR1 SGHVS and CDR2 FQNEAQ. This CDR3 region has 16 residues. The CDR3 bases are TGTGCCAGCAGCTCTCTCGACAGGTCAACTAATGAAAAACTGTTTTTT. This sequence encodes CASSSLDRSTNEKLFF.

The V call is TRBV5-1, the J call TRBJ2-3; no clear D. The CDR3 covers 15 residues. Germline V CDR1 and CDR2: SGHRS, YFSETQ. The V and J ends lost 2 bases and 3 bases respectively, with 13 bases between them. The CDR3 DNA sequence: TGCGCCAGCAGCTTTGAGGTACCCCCGACAGATACGCAGTATTTT. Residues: CASSFEVPPTDTQYF.

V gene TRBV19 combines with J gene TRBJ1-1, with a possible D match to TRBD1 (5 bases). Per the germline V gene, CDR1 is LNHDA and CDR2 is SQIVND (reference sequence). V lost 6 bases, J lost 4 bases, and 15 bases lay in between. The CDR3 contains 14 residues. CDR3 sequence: CASRRDRDGTEAFF. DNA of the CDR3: TGTGCCAGTAGGCGCGATAGGGACGGCACTGAAGCTTTCTTT.

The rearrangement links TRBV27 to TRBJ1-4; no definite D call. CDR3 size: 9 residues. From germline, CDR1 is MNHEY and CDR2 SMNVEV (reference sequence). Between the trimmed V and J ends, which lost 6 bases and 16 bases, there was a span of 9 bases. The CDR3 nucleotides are TGTGCCAGCAGCCAGACATGGTTTTTT. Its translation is CASSQTWFF.

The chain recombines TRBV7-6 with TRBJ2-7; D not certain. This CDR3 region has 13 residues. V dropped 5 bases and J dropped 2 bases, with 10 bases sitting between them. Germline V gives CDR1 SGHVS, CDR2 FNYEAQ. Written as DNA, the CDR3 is TGTGCCAGCAGCCCCTTAGGAGCCTACGAGCAGTACTTC. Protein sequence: CASSPLGAYEQYF.

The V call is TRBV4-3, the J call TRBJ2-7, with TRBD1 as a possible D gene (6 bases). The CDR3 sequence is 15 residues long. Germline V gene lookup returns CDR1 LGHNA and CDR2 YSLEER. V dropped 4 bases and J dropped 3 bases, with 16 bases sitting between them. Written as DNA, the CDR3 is TGCGCCAGCAGCCCAGGGGTAGGGCGAGGCTACGAGCAGTACTTC. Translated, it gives CASSPGVGRGYEQYF.

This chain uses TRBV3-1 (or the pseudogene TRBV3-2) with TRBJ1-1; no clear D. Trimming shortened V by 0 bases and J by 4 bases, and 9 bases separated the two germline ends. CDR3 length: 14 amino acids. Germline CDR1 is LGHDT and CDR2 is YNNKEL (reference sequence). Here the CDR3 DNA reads TGTGCCAGCAGCCAAGATGGGTTCGGCACTGAAGCTTTCTTT. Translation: CASSQDGFGTEAFF.

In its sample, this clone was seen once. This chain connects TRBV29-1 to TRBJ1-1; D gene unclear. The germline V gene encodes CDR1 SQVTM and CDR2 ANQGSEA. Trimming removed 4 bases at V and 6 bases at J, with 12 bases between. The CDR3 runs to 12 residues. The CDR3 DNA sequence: TGCAGCGTTGTTAGGGCCGGCCCTGAAGCTTTCTTT. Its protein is CSVVRAGPEAFF.

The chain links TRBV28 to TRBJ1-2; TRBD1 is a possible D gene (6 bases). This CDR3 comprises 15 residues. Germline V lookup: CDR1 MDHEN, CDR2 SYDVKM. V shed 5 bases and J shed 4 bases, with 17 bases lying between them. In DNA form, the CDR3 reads TGTGCCAGCAGTCCCGGGGGCCCCGGGATCTATGGCTACACCTTC. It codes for CASSPGGPGIYGYTF.

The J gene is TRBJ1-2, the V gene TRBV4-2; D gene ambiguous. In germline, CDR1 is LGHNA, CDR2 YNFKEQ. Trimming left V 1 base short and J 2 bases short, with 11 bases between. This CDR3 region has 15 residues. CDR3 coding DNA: TGTGCCAGCAGCCAAGGTGGGCGCACCAACTATGGCTACACCTTC. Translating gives CASSQGGRTNYGYTF.

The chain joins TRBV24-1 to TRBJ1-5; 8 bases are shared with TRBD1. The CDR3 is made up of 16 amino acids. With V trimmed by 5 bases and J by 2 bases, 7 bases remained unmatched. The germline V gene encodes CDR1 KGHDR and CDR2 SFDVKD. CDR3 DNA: TGTGCCACCAGTGGGCAGGGGGCATATGGCAATCAGCCCCAGCATTTT. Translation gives CATSGQGAYGNQPQHF.

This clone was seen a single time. Here the CDR3 DNA reads TGTGCCAGCAGTTCTCGCTATGGCTACACCTTC. Encoded protein: CASSSRYGYTF. The gene calls are TRBV28 and TRBJ1-2; D unclear. The CDR3 spans 11 residues. The germline V and J ends were trimmed by 4 bases and 4 bases, with 4 bases remaining between them. Germline V CDR1 and CDR2: MDHEN, SYDVKM.

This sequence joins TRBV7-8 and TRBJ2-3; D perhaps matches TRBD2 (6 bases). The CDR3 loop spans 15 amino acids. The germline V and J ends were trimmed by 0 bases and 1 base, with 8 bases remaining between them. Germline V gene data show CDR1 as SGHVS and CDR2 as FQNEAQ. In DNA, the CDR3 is TGTGCCAGCAGCTTAGCGGAGGGCCGCACAGATACGCAGTATTTT. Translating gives CASSLAEGRTDTQYF. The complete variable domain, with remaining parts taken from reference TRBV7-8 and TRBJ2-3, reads GAGVSQSPRYKVAKRGQDVALRCDPISGHVSLFWYQQALGQGPEFLTYFQNEAQLDKSGLPSDRFFAERPEGSVSTLKIQRTQQEDSAVYLCASSLAEGRTDTQYFGPGTRLTVL.

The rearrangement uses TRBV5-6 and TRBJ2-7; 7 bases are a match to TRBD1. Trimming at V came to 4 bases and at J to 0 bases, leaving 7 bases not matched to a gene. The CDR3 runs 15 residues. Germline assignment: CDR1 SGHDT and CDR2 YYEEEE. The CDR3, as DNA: TGTGCCAGCAGCGAACCGGGACAGTCCTCCTACGAGCAGTACTTC. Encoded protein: CASSEPGQSSYEQYF.

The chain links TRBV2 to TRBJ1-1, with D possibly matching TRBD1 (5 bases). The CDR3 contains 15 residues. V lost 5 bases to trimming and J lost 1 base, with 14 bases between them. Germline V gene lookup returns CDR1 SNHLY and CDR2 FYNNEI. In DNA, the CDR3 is TGTGCCAGCAGTTCCTCCGGGACGGCGAACACTGAAGCTTTCTTT. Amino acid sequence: CASSSSGTANTEAFF.

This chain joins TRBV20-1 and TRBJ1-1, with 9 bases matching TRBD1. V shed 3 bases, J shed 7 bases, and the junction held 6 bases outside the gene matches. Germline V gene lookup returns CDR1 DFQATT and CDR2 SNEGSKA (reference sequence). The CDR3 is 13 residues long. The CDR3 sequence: CSASGQGTIEAFF. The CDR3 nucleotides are TGCAGTGCTAGTGGACAGGGGACTATTGAAGCTTTCTTT.

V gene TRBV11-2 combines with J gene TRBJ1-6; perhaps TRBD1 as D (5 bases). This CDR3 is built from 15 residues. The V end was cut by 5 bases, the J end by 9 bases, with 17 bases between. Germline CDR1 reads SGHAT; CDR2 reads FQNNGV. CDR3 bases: TGTGCCAGCAGCGCCCTACGGGGGAAGATTTCACCCCTCCACTTT. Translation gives CASSALRGKISPLHF.

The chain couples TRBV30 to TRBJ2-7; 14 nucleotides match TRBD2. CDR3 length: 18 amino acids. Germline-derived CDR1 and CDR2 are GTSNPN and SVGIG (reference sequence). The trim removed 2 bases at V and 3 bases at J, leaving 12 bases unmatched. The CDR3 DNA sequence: TGTGCCTGGAGTCGGACTAGCGGGAGGCCCCGAAGGGACTACGAGCAGTACTTC. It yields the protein CAWSRTSGRPRRDYEQYF.

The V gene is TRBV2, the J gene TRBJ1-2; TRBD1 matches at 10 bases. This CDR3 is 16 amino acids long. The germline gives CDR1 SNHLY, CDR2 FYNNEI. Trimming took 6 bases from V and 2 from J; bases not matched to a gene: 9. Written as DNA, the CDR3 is TGTGCCAGCAGACGATTCGGGACAGGGGAAAACTATGGCTACACCTTC. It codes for CASRRFGTGENYGYTF.

The CDR3 reads CASSWGSGGNTEAFF. The CDR3 DNA sequence: TGCGCCAGCAGCTGGGGGTCAGGGGGCAACACTGAAGCTTTCTTT. V is TRBV5-1 and J is TRBJ1-1; 8 bases align to TRBD1. Unmatched junction bases numbered 6, after V lost 3 bases and J lost 2 bases. This CDR3 spans 15 amino acids. The germline CDR1 and CDR2 sequences are SGHRS and YFSETQ.

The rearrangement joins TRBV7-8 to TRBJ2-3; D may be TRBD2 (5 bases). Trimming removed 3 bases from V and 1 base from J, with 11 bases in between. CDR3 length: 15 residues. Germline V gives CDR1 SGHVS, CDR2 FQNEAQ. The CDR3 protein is CASSFNGVGTDTQYF. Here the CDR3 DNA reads TGTGCCAGCAGCTTCAACGGGGTGGGCACAGATACGCAGTATTTT. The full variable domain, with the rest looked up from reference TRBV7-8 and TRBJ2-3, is GAGVSQSPRYKVAKRGQDVALRCDPISGHVSLFWYQQALGQGPEFLTYFQNEAQLDKSGLPSDRFFAERPEGSVSTLKIQRTQQEDSAVYLCASSFNGVGTDTQYFGPGTRLTVL.

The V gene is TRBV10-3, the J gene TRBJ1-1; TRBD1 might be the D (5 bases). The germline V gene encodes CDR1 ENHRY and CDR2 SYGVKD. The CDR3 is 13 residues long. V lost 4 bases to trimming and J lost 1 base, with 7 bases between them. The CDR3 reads CAISVGANTEAFF. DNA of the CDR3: TGTGCCATCAGTGTCGGGGCGAACACTGAAGCTTTCTTT.

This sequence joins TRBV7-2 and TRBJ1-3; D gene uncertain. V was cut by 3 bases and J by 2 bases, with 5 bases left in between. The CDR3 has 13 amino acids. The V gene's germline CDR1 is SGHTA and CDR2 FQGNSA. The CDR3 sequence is CASSFMTGNTIYF. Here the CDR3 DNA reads TGTGCCAGCAGCTTCATGACTGGAAACACCATATATTTT.

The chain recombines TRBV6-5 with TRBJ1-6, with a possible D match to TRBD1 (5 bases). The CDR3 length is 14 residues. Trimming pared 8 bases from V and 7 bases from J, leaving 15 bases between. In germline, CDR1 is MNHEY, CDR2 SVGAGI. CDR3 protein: CASDRGPGNSPLHF. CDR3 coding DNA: TGTGCCAGCGACAGAGGGCCAGGGAATTCACCCCTCCACTTT.